Below, 6 T cell receptor beta chains from the same sample are listed, as sequenced in a study of shared clonotypes between healthy human individuals. Sequencing used immunoSEQ multiplex PCR; TCRdb keeps in-frame clones, though not all of them. This repertoire shows 950,000 to 1,100,000 clones, approximately 72% found once; its top ten account for approximately 1.5%. Sequencing was performed on memory CD4+ T cells sorted from blood. The subset denotes: CD45RA-negative fraction. All receptors come from a man between 18 and 35 years old in good health.

This clone was detected only once. The V call is TRBV5-1, the J call TRBJ2-1, with TRBD2 as a possible D gene (6 bases). Trimming stripped 4 bases from V and 6 bases from J, with 14 bases between. Germline CDR1 reads SGHRS; CDR2 reads YFSETQ. The CDR3 consists of 14 residues. CDR3 in DNA: TGCGCCAGCAGCACCGGGACTCCTCTCAATGAGCAGTTCTTC. It translates to CASSTGTPLNEQFF. Variable domain in full (rest from reference TRBV5-1 and TRBJ2-1): KAGVTQTPRYLIKTRGQQVTLSCSPISGHRSVSWYQQTPGQGLQFLFEYFSETQRNKGNFPGRFSGRQFSNSRSEMNVSTLELGDSALYLCASSTGTPLNEQFFGPGTRLTVL.

This clone was observed a single time. This chain joins TRBV2 and TRBJ1-6, with 9 nucleotides matching TRBD1. The V gene's germline CDR1 is SNHLY and CDR2 FYNNEI. This CDR3 comprises 13 residues. V lost 7 bases, J lost 10 bases, and 5 bases stayed unmatched. DNA of the CDR3: TGTGCCAGCAAGGACAGGGGAGACTCACCCCTCCACTTT. This gives the protein CASKDRGDSPLHF.

V is TRBV10-3 and J is TRBJ2-2, with 7 nucleotides matching TRBD2. The J segment lost 3 bases and the V segment lost 7 bases, leaving 8 bases of the junction unmatched. Looked up from germline, CDR1 is ENHRY and CDR2 is SYGVKD. The CDR3 has 15 amino acids. Written as DNA, the CDR3 is TGTGCCATCATTACGGGCCTAGCGGACACCGGGGAGCTGTTTTTT. This encodes CAIITGLADTGELFF.

The chain employs TRBV28 and TRBJ1-2; the D is unclear. The CDR3 is 14 amino acids. The V gene's germline CDR1 is MDHEN and CDR2 SYDVKM. Between the trimmed V and J ends, which lost 7 bases and 3 bases, there was a span of 15 bases. Here the CDR3 DNA reads TGTGCCAGCACTGGGCTCGGGCCCTACTATGGCTACACCTTC. Its protein is CASTGLGPYYGYTF.

The CDR3 coding sequence is TGTGCCATCAGAGGGGGGATAAGTAATGAGCAGTTCTTC. Amino acid sequence: CAIRGGISNEQFF. This chain links TRBV10-3 with TRBJ2-1; D is possibly TRBD1 or TRBD2 (6 bases each). The V end lost 6 bases, the J end lost 7 bases, and 13 bases lay between the germline ends. The CDR3 covers 13 residues. Germline V gene data show CDR1 as ENHRY and CDR2 as SYGVKD.

The chain uses TRBV2 and TRBJ2-1; D not certain. Between the trimmed V and J ends, which lost 6 bases and 7 bases, there was a span of 7 bases. Germline-derived CDR1 and CDR2 are SNHLY and FYNNEI. The CDR3 sequence is 11 residues long. For the CDR3, the DNA is TGTGCCAGCAGGCCGGGTAATGAGCAGTTCTTC. Protein sequence: CASRPGNEQFF. Full variable domain (remainder filled in from reference TRBV2 and TRBJ2-1): EPEVTQTPSHQVTQMGQEVILRCVPISNHLYFYWYRQILGQKVEFLVSFYNNEISEKSEIFDDQFSVERPDGSNFTLKIRSTKLEDSAMYFCASRPGNEQFFGPGTRLTVL.